This T cell receptor (beta chain) was obtained from a study of Tregs in tolerant kidney transplant recipients. Notes on this clone: The read ends 3 residues early relative to the CDR3; the germline J gene fills the gap.

Libraries were prepared by immunoSEQ multiplex PCR; TCRdb keeps only in-frame clonotypes and omits some of them. Found here are about 48,000 clones; the top ten clones hold 0.7% to 0.95%. Germline CDR1 DFQATT, CDR2 SNEGSKA (reference sequence). The V gene end was trimmed by 0 bases and the J gene end by 0 bases; junction bases not matched to a gene: 7. The CDR3 spans 17 residues. This TCR was recovered from a human donor who received a combined kidney and bone marrow transplant. The gene calls are TRBV20-1 and TRBJ2-1, with 8 bases aligning to TRBD2. The sample was CD4+ T cells from blood, taken before the transplant. The CDR3 spells CSARDLVSGNSYNEQFF. The sequenced part of the CDR3 DNA is TGCAGTGCTAGAGATTTGGTTAGCGGGAACTCCTACAATGAG.